This entry concerns a single TCR beta chain. The antigen is unknown. This record belongs to a study of cytomegalovirus exposure and HLA in healthy donors. At the level of the study: The study's early data release held about 77 million unique TCRs from HLA-typed donors.

Trimming took off 3 bases at V and 1 base at J, with 4 bases between the two ends. This CDR3 is built from 13 residues. The germline V gene has CDR1 MDHEN and CDR2 SYDVKM. General observations from the study: Upon later analysis, TCR association rates were observed to vary by HLA locus, being highest for DRB1 and lowest for HLA-C. Among the most significant clusters, several appeared linked to common viral pathogens in a later analysis.

PCR was performed using 60 Vbeta and 13 Jbeta primers. Profiling relied on immunoSEQ multiplex PCR, and the TCRdb table lists in-frame clones only, not all of them. This repertoire shows approximately 150,000 clones, around 86% found once; its top ten account for roughly 2.9%. The chain links TRBV28 to TRBJ1-5; D ambiguous. This TCR was sampled from a woman in her twenties or thirties in good health and CMV-seronegative. Sequencing input: PBMCs. The CDR3 coding sequence is TGTGCCAGCAGTTTCTTGAGCAATCAGCCCCAGCATTTT. Residues: CASSFLSNQPQHF.